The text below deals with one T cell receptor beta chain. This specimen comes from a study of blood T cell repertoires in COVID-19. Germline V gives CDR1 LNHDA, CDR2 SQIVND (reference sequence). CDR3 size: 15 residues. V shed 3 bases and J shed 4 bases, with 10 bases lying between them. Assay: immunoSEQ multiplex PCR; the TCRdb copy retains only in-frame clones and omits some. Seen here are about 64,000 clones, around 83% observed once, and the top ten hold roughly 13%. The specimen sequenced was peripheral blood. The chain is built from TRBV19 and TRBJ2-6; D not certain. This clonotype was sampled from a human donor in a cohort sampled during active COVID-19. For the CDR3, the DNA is TGTGCCAGTAGTATCCGGGTGAGGGGGGCCAACGTCCTGACTTTC. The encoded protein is CASSIRVRGANVLTF.